A selection of T cell receptor beta chains follows, all from one sample in a study of Tregs in tolerant kidney transplant recipients. TCRdb keeps only in-frame clones here, not all; method: immunoSEQ multiplex PCR. The sample includes some 56,000 clones, about 90% seen only once; the top ten take around 15%. The source material was CD8+ T cells from blood (PBMCs), sampled 24 months after the transplant. All receptors come from a human patient who received a combined kidney and bone marrow transplant. Some T cells may be transferred from the graft donor. Each CDR3 is given with its conserved first and last residue. A D gene is named only where the DNA matches it firmly. The size entry is marked missing in some rows and otherwise reads once, few, many or a size class.

V,D,size,J,CDR3,DNA
TRBV27,TRBD1,NA,TRBJ2-7,CASLGQGSYEQYF,TGTGCCAGCCTTGGACAGGGATCCTACGAGCAGTACTTC
TRBV2,TRBD2,NA,TRBJ2-7,CATDDASGTYEQYF,TGTGCCACCGACGACGCTAGCGGTACCTACGAGCAGTACTTC
TRBV4-3,NA,NA,TRBJ2-2,CASSQDRRINTGELFF,TGCGCCAGCAGCCAAGATCGCAGGATTAACACCGGGGAGCTGTTTTTT
TRBV5-1,TRBD1,NA,TRBJ2-1,CASSLIGGHSYNEQFF,TGCGCCAGCAGCTTGATAGGGGGCCACTCCTACAATGAGCAGTTCTTC
TRBV14,NA,NA,TRBJ2-7,CASSQVVGLEQYF,TGTGCCAGCTCCCAAGTTGTGGGCCTCGAGCAGTACTTC
TRBV7-8,NA,NA,TRBJ2-5,CASSPGGAGTQYF,TGTGCCAGCAGCCCCGGCGGAGCTGGGACCCAGTACTTC
TRBV25-1,NA,NA,TRBJ2-5,CASSGWGGPVETQYF,TGTGCCAGCAGTGGATGGGGGGGGCCGGTAGAGACCCAGTACTTC
TRBV9,TRBD2,NA,TRBJ2-5,CASSVGLAGGEETQYF,TGTGCCAGCAGCGTAGGCCTAGCGGGAGGGGAAGAGACCCAGTACTTC
TRBV11-2,NA,once,TRBJ2-7,CASSYGGTPGTYEQYF,TGTGCCAGCAGCTACGGGGGAACGCCAGGAACCTACGAGCAGTACTTC
TRBV7-3,NA,NA,TRBJ2-5,CASSLNAQAKETQYF,TGTGCCAGCAGCTTAAACGCGCAGGCGAAAGAGACCCAGTACTTC
TRBV9,TRBD2,NA,TRBJ2-1,CASSVAIGGGNSYNEQFF,TGTGCCAGCAGCGTAGCTATTGGCGGGGGGAATTCCTACAATGAGCAGTTCTTC
TRBV19,NA,NA,TRBJ2-2,CASSIDPFADTLFGTGELFF,TGTGCCAGTAGTATAGATCCATTTGCGGACACTCTGTTTGGCACCGGGGAGCTGTTTTTT
TRBV28,TRBD1,NA,TRBJ1-2,CASSFRQGDGYTF,TGTGCCAGCAGTTTTAGACAGGGTGATGGCTACACCTTC
TRBV4-3,TRBD2,NA,TRBJ2-5,CASSQVRTSGQETQYF,TGCGCCAGCAGCCAAGTCAGGACTAGCGGGCAAGAGACCCAGTACTTC
TRBV7-6,NA,NA,TRBJ2-7,CASSFPTGNEQYF,TGTGCCAGCAGCTTTCCAACAGGGAACGAGCAGTACTTC
TRBV27,TRBD2,NA,TRBJ2-2,CASSLGLYTGELFF,TGTGCCAGCAGTTTGGGACTATACACCGGGGAGCTGTTTTTT
TRBV7-9,NA,NA,TRBJ2-7,CASQDSLAHEQYF,TGTGCCAGCCAGGACAGTTTGGCGCACGAGCAGTACTTC
TRBV7-8,TRBD2,few,TRBJ2-1,CASRTGTSGNEQFF,TGTGCCAGCAGGACCGGGACTAGCGGCAATGAGCAGTTCTTC
TRBV6-6,NA,NA,TRBJ2-1,CASSQLQGNEQFF,TGTGCCAGCAGTCAGTTACAGGGAAATGAGCAGTTCTTC
TRBV5-6,TRBD1,once,TRBJ2-5,CASSQSRTGRMETQYF,TGTGCCAGCAGCCAGTCTCGGACAGGGAGGATGGAGACCCAGTACTTC
TRBV19,NA,NA,TRBJ2-6,CASSRDSSGANVLTF,TGTGCCAGTAGCCGTGACAGCTCTGGGGCCAACGTCCTGACTTTC
TRBV5-5,TRBD1,NA,TRBJ2-7,CASSFTGEEQYF,TGTGCCAGCAGCTTTACAGGGGAAGAGCAGTACTTC
TRBV9,TRBD2,NA,TRBJ2-7,CASSVAGGSAYEQYF,TGTGCCAGCAGCGTAGCGGGCGGGAGTGCATACGAGCAGTACTTC
TRBV7-8,TRBD2,NA,TRBJ2-7,CASSPIAGDYEQYF,TGTGCCAGCAGCCCGATAGCGGGAGATTACGAGCAGTACTTC
TRBV4-1,NA,NA,TRBJ1-4,CASSHRWGGDEKLFF,TGCGCCAGCAGCCATCGGTGGGGGGGAGATGAAAAACTGTTTTTT
TRBV6-6,NA,NA,TRBJ2-7,CASSSYYEQYF,TGTGCCAGCAGTTCCTACTACGAGCAGTACTTC
TRBV6-1,TRBD2,NA,TRBJ2-1,CASSEVAGMYNEQFF,TGTGCCAGCAGTGAAGTAGCGGGAATGTACAATGAGCAGTTCTTC
TRBV4-3,NA,NA,TRBJ2-3,CASSQATSLLPDGTDTQYF,TGCGCCAGCAGCCAAGCTACTAGTTTGCTGCCGGATGGCACAGATACGCAGTATTTT
TRBV27,NA,NA,TRBJ1-1,CASSKTGNTEAFF,TGTGCCAGCAGTAAGACGGGGAACACTGAAGCTTTCTTT
TRBV9,TRBD2,NA,TRBJ2-3,CASSVSGGGSTDTQYF,TGTGCCAGCAGCGTAAGCGGCGGGGGGAGCACAGATACGCAGTATTTT
TRBV11-2,TRBD1,NA,TRBJ2-7,CASSLGTGTYEQYF,TGTGCCAGCAGCTTGGGGACAGGTACCTACGAGCAGTACTTC